The present T cell receptor beta chain was sequenced within a study of cytomegalovirus exposure and HLA in healthy donors. Whole-study results and caveats: For cytomegalovirus status, the classifier reportedly gave diagnoses with high specificity and sensitivity. Investigators reported over 150 TCR beta chains as tied to cytomegalovirus. The tendency of first-cohort TCR clusters to co-occur in the 95 to 150 validation repertoires was the finding of a later analysis.

The V end was cut by 2 bases, the J end by 3 bases, with 2 bases between. Germline CDR1 and CDR2: LGHNA and YSLEER. The CDR3 length is 13 residues. On this clone itself: Its antigen is not identified.

TCRdb's copy holds only in-frame clones and misses some; the assay was immunoSEQ multiplex PCR. The profile shows 300,000 to 350,000 clones, nearly 90% of them singletons. Specimen: PBMCs. This clonotype originated in a young man in good health and CMV-seronegative. This chain joins TRBV4-3 and TRBJ2-6; D is undetermined. The CDR3 loop is CASSQHGANVLTF. In DNA form, the CDR3 reads TGCGCCAGCAGCCAACATGGGGCCAACGTCCTGACTTTC.